This T cell receptor (beta chain) was retrieved from a study of blood T cell repertoires in COVID-19. Study overall: Samples taken during acute and convalescent COVID-19 were collected in the United States, Italy and Spain. From T cells, B-cell-depleted T cells, or PBMCs came the material, which was cDNA or gDNA.

As processed by the authors: Nucleated cell counts were estimated from reference gene primer amplification. Here immunoSEQ multiplex PCR was the method, and the copy in TCRdb shows in-frame clones only, minus some. D and trimming were read from the DNA, whereas the V and J calls and clone size are those reported in that table. There are approximately 79,000 clones in the sample; roughly 89% occur only once, and about 0.56% lies in the top ten. The CDR3 consists of 18 residues. From germline, CDR1 is LNHDA and CDR2 SQIVND (reference sequence). The J segment lost 5 bases and the V segment lost 6 bases, leaving 10 bases of the junction unmatched.

The rearrangement uses TRBV19 and TRBJ2-2, with 15 bases identical to TRBD2. The clonotype was recovered from a man aged 55 to 70 with acute or convalescent COVID-19. Sequencing was carried out using peripheral blood. The CDR3 reads CASSLPGLAGGGTGELFF. DNA for the CDR3: TGTGCCAGTAGCCTCCCGGGACTAGCGGGAGGAGGTACCGGGGAGCTGTTTTTT. The full variable domain, its missing parts supplied by reference TRBV19 and TRBJ2-2, is DGGITQSPKYLFRKEGQNVTLSCEQNLNHDAMYWYRQDPGQGLRLIYYSQIVNDFQKGDIAEGYSVSREKKESFPLTVTSAQKNPTAFYLCASSLPGLAGGGTGELFFGEGSRLTVL.